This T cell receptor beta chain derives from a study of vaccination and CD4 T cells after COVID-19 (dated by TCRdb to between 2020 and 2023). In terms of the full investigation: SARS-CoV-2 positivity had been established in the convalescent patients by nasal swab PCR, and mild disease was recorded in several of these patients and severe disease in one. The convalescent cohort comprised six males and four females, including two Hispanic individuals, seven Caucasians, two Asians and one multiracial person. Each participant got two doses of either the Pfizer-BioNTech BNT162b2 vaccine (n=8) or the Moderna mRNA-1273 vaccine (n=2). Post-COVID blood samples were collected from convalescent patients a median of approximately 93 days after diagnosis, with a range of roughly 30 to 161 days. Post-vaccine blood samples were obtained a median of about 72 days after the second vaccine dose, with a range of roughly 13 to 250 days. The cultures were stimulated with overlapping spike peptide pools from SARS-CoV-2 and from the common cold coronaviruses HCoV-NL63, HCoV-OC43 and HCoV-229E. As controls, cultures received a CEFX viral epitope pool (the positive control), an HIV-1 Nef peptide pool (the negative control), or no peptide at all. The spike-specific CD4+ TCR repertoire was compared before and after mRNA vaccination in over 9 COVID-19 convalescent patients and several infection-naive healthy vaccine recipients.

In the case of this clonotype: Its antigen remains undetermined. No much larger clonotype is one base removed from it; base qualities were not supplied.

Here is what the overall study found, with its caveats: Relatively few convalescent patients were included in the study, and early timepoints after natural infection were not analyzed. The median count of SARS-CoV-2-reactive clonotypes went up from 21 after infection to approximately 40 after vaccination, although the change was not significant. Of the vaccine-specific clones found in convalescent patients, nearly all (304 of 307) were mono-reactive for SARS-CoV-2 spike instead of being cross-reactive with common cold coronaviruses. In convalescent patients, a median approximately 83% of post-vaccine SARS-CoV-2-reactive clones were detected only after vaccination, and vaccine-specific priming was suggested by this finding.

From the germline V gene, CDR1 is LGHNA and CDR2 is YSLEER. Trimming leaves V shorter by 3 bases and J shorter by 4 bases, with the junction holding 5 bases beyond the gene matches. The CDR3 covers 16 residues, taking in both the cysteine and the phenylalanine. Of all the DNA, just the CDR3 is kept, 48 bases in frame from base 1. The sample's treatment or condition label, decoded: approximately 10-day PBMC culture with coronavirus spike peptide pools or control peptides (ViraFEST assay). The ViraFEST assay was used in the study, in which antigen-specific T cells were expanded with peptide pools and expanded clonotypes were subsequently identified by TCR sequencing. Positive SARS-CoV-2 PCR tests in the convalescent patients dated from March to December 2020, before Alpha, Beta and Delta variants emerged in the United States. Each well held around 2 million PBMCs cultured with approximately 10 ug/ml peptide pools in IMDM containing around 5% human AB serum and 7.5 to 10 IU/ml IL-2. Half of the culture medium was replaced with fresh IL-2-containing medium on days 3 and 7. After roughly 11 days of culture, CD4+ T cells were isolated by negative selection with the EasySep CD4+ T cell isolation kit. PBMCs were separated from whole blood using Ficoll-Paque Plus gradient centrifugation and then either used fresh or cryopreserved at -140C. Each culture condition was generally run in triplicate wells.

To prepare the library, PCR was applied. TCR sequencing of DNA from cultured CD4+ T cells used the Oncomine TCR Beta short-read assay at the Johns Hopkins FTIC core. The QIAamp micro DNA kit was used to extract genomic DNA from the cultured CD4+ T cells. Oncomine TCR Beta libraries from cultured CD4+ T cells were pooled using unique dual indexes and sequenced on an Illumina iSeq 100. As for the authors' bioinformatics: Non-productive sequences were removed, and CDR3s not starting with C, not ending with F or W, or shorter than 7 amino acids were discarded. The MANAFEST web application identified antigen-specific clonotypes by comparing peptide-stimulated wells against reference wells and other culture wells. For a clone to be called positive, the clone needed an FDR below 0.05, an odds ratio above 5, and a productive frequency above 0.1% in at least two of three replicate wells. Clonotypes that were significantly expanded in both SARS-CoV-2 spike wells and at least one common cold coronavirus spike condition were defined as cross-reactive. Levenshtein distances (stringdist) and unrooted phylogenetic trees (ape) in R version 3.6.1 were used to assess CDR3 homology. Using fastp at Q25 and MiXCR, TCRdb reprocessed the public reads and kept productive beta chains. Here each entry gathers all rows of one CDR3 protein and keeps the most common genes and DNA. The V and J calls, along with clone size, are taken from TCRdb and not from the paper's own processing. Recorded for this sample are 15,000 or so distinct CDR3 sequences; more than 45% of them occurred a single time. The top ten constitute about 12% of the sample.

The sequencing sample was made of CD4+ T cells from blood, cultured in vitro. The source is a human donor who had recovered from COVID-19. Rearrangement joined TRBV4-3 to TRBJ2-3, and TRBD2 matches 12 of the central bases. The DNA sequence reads TGCGCCAGCAGCCACAAACTAGCGGGAGGCGCAGATACGCAGTATTTT. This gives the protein CASSHKLAGGADTQYF.